What follows describes a single T cell receptor beta chain. Its specificity is unknown. This sample is drawn from a study of T cells in localized non-small cell lung cancer. General study points: Uninvolved neighboring lung showed the greatest T cell clonality, exceeding tumor. Increased T cell density in blood showed an association with longer overall survival. A median of about 50 clones ranked among the top 100 in tumor appeared in adjacent lung.

Trimming took 4 bases from V and 0 from J, leaving 10 bases between them. The CDR3 spans 14 residues. The germline V gene has CDR1 MDHEN and CDR2 SYDVKM. TCRdb keeps only in-frame clones here, not all; method: immunoSEQ multiplex PCR. Among 3,600 or so clones, around 24% were seen once, and the ten largest hold under 20%. The sequencing here drew on lung tumor tissue, taken before any cancer treatment. The sequence came from a man between 40 and 69 years old with stage II squamous cell lung carcinoma. This chain connects TRBV28 to TRBJ2-7; D not resolved. The CDR3 here is CASSYNPLSYEQYF. The CDR3 DNA sequence: TGTGCCAGCAGTTACAACCCCCTCTCCTACGAGCAGTACTTC.